The next 27 T cell receptor beta chains were all read from a single sample in a study of early T cells in non-severe SARS-CoV-2 infection. TCRdb reprocessed the 5' RACE reads with MiXCR, giving one entry per CDR3 protein. The data contain over 50,000 distinct CDR3 sequences, 7% to 10% of them singletons. Sequenced input: whole blood. These TCRs come from an adult who was a healthcare worker with PCR-confirmed SARS-CoV-2 infection or an uninfected control (not recorded which).

The V call is TRBV11-2, the J call TRBJ2-1; 7 nucleotides agree with TRBD1. Germline CDR1 is SGHAT and CDR2 is FQNNGV. CDR3 size: 15 residues. V trimming: 6 bases; J trimming: 8 bases; junction bases outside the gene matches: 13. Written as DNA, the CDR3 is TGTGCCAGCAGTGAGAGACAGGGTGGGCGCGATGAGCAGTTCTTC. Translation gives CASSERQGGRDEQFF.

This clonotype has only a few counts. This chain links TRBV19 with TRBJ1-2, with a tentative D call TRBD1 (5 bases). The CDR3 runs 13 residues. V gave up 6 bases and J gave up 4 bases, with 12 bases separating them. Germline V gives CDR1 LNHDA, CDR2 SQIVND (reference sequence). This CDR3 reads CASRGRESYGYTF. The CDR3 bases are TGTGCCAGTAGGGGCAGGGAAAGCTATGGCTACACCTTC.

The chain uses TRBV10-3 and TRBJ2-1; TRBD1 matches at 12 bases. J lost 6 bases, V lost 8 bases, and 8 bases had no gene match. CDR3 length: 15 amino acids. Germline CDR1 ENHRY, CDR2 SYGVKD. The CDR3 reads CAILGGDRGRNEQFF. The CDR3 bases are TGTGCCATCCTCGGTGGGGACAGGGGGCGCAATGAGCAGTTCTTC.

This clonotype has more than one count but fewer than ten. The chain has TRBV11-1 and TRBJ2-3, with a possible D match to TRBD2 (6 bases). V lost 5 bases and J 0 bases, leaving 24 bases between the germline ends. CDR3 length: 19 residues. Germline CDR1 is SGHAT and CDR2 is FQDESV (reference sequence). CDR3 region: CASSRDVQGLYGSTDTQYF. The CDR3 nucleotides read TGTGCCAGCAGCCGAGACGTTCAGGGACTTTATGGTAGCACAGATACGCAGTATTTT.

This clonotype was detected a few times. The chain carries TRBV6-1 and TRBJ2-1, with TRBD2 identical over 7 bases. CDR1 is MNHNS and CDR2 is SASEGT in the germline V gene. The CDR3 totals 13 residues. The ends lost 2 bases at V and 9 bases at J; junction bases unmatched: 4. In DNA, the CDR3 is TGTGCCAGCAGTGAATCCTTAGCGGGTGAGCAGTTCTTC. Residues: CASSESLAGEQFF.

This clonotype turned up a few times. This chain connects TRBV27 to TRBJ1-1, with D uncertain. From germline, CDR1 is MNHEY and CDR2 SMNVEV (reference sequence). The V gene lost 4 bases and the J gene lost 6 bases, with 15 bases spanning the gap. This CDR3 is 14 amino acids long. The CDR3 nucleotides read TGTGCCAGCAGTTCCTTTACTCCTGGGGCTGAAGCTTTCTTT. This translates into CASSSFTPGAEAFF.

V usage is TRBV10-3 and J usage is TRBJ2-3; 8 nucleotides line up with TRBD1. CDR1 and CDR2 (germline): ENHRY, SYGVKD. Trimming at V came to 6 bases and at J to 3 bases, leaving 8 bases not matched to a gene. This CDR3 spans 15 amino acids. DNA of the CDR3: TGTGCCATCAGGGATTCAGGGGGCGCGACAGATACGCAGTATTTT. This translates into CAIRDSGGATDTQYF.

The chain employs TRBV5-1 and TRBJ2-3; possible D gene TRBD2, 6 bases. The V end was cut by 1 base, the J end by 2 bases, with 11 bases between. There are 15 residues in the CDR3. CDR1 and CDR2 from the germline V gene are SGHRS and YFSETQ. CDR3 residues: CASSLQRGTTDTQYF. The CDR3 bases are TGCGCCAGCAGCTTGCAACGGGGGACCACAGATACGCAGTATTTT.

The chain couples TRBV25-1 to TRBJ1-2; 10 nucleotides align to TRBD1. Germline V gene sequence: CDR1 MGHDK, CDR2 SYGVNS. This CDR3 has 13 residues. Trimming removed 8 bases from V and 7 bases from J; junction bases left unmatched: 7. CDR3 region: CASGVTGGVGYTF. Here the CDR3 DNA reads TGTGCCAGCGGCGTGACAGGGGGCGTTGGCTACACCTTC.

This clonotype was seen at least ten times. The chain joins TRBV29-1 to TRBJ1-2; 8 positions match TRBD1. Trimming took 6 bases from V and 3 from J; bases not matched to a gene: 3. CDR1 and CDR2 (germline): SQVTM, ANQGSEA. CDR3 length: 12 amino acids. This chain's CDR3 is CSVADRDYGYTF. The CDR3 coding sequence is TGCAGCGTCGCGGACAGGGACTATGGCTACACCTTC.

The table lists this clonotype with a few counts. The chain combines TRBV10-3 with TRBJ2-3, with TRBD1 matching 7 bases. Germline V CDR1 and CDR2: ENHRY, SYGVKD. The CDR3 covers 16 residues. V was clipped by 3 bases and J by 0 bases; unmatched bases: 6. This CDR3 reads CAISDQTGSSTDTQYF. As DNA, the CDR3 is TGTGCCATCAGTGACCAGACAGGGTCTAGCACAGATACGCAGTATTTT.

This clonotype was detected only a few times. The chain employs TRBV12-3 or TRBV12-4 and TRBJ1-2; 8 nucleotides line up with TRBD1. The CDR3 runs to 14 residues. Trimming cost V 7 bases and J 6 bases; bases outside gene matches: 10. CDR3 loop: CASTHRGSKDGYTF. The CDR3 region has the DNA TGTGCCAGCACCCACAGGGGGTCCAAAGATGGCTACACCTTC.

There are many counts of this clonotype. The chain links TRBV7-2 to TRBJ2-1; TRBD2 matches at 11 bases. With V trimmed by 3 bases and J by 4 bases, 2 bases remained unmatched. Germline V gene lookup returns CDR1 SGHTA and CDR2 FQGNSA. This CDR3 is built from 15 residues. CDR3 residues: CASSFTSGGYNEQFF. The CDR3 nucleotides read TGTGCCAGCAGCTTTACTAGCGGGGGATACAATGAGCAGTTCTTC.

This clonotype has ten or more counts. The chain links TRBV12-3 or TRBV12-4 to TRBJ1-2; D uncertain. This CDR3 is 13 amino acids long. The ends were cut back, 5 bases at V and 2 bases at J, with 9 bases in the middle. CDR3 loop: CASSGTGNYGYTF. The CDR3 nucleotides are TGTGCCAGCAGTGGTACGGGCAACTATGGCTACACCTTC.

This chain joins TRBV12-5 and TRBJ2-1; 9 bases match TRBD1. This CDR3 comprises 14 residues. Per the germline V gene, CDR1 is LGHNT and CDR2 is FRNRAP. The J segment lost 9 bases and the V segment lost 6 bases, leaving 9 bases of the junction unmatched. DNA of the CDR3: TGTGCTAGTGGAAAGGGACAGGGAACTGGTGAGCAGTTCTTC. It is translated as CASGKGQGTGEQFF.

This clonotype was counted many times. The chain has TRBV7-8 and TRBJ2-3, with TRBD2 identical over 12 bases. The trim removed 2 bases at V and 2 bases at J, leaving 8 bases unmatched. This CDR3 comprises 18 residues. Germline V gene lookup returns CDR1 SGHVS and CDR2 FQNEAQ. The CDR3 sequence is CASSLIRTSGTNTDTQYF. The CDR3 nucleotides are TGTGCCAGCAGCTTAATCCGGACTAGCGGGACCAACACAGATACGCAGTATTTT.

This clonotype has more than one count but fewer than ten. The chain is built from TRBV5-1 and TRBJ2-7, with 8 bases identical to TRBD2. V lost 4 bases to trimming and J lost 1 base; unmatched junction nucleotides: 7. The length of the CDR3 is 15 residues. Germline CDR1 and CDR2: SGHRS and YFSETQ. The CDR3 bases are TGCGCCAGCAGCCCTTCTAGCGGGTTATCCTACGAGCAGTACTTC. Protein: CASSPSSGLSYEQYF. The complete variable domain, with remaining parts taken from reference TRBV5-1 and TRBJ2-7, reads KAGVTQTPRYLIKTRGQQVTLSCSPISGHRSVSWYQQTPGQGLQFLFEYFSETQRNKGNFPGRFSGRQFSNSRSEMNVSTLELGDSALYLCASSPSSGLSYEQYFGPGTRLTVT.

In this sample, this clonotype turned up many times. The chain recombines TRBV11-2 with TRBJ2-5; D unresolved. The germline V and J ends were trimmed by 2 bases and 2 bases, with 9 bases remaining between them. The length of the CDR3 is 14 residues. Germline values: CDR1 SGHAT, CDR2 FQNNGV. CDR3 nucleotides: TGTGCCAGCAGCTTATCGCCGGAACAAGAGACCCAGTACTTC. It yields the protein CASSLSPEQETQYF.

The sample holds many counts of this clonotype. The V gene is TRBV11-3, the J gene TRBJ1-1; D not resolved. Germline-derived CDR1 and CDR2 are SGHNT and YENEEA. V lost 6 bases and J 3 bases, leaving 20 bases between the germline ends. The CDR3 spans 16 residues. The CDR3 DNA reads TGTGCCAGCAGTTACCCCCGGGGAGGGATATACACTGAAGCTTTCTTT. This gives the protein CASSYPRGGIYTEAFF.

This clonotype was picked up many times. The CDR3 coding sequence is TGCAGTGCTAGTTCGCTCGGGACGAGCTCCTACAATGAGCAGTTCTTC. Protein: CSASSLGTSSYNEQFF. The chain combines TRBV20-1 with TRBJ2-1; either TRBD1 or TRBD2 may supply D (5 bases each). Germline CDR1 reads DFQATT; CDR2 reads SNEGSKA (reference sequence). V was shortened by 3 bases and J by 0 bases, with 15 bases between the two germline ends. The CDR3 spans 16 residues.

J is TRBJ2-2 and V is TRBV5-1, with 10 bases aligning to TRBD2. The length of the CDR3 is 18 residues. Per the germline V gene, CDR1 is SGHRS and CDR2 is YFSETQ. The ends lost 0 bases at V and 4 bases at J; junction bases unmatched: 9. CDR3 in DNA: TGCGCCAGCAGCTTGGAAAGTAGCGGGGGGTATTCCACCGGGGAGCTGTTTTTT. This gives the protein CASSLESSGGYSTGELFF.

Only a few counts were recorded for this clonotype. This chain connects TRBV20-1 to TRBJ2-2, with a possible D match to TRBD1 (5 bases). V lost 4 bases and J lost 7, with 10 bases in between. The CDR3 has 12 residues. CDR1 DFQATT and CDR2 SNEGSKA come from the germline V gene (reference sequence). CDR3 sequence reads: CSATLGDGELFF. In nucleotides, the CDR3 is TGCAGTGCTACTCTAGGGGACGGGGAGCTGTTTTTT.

The chain joins TRBV5-1 to TRBJ2-5, with unresolved D. CDR3 size: 11 residues. CDR1 and CDR2 (germline): SGHRS, YFSETQ. Trimming stripped 1 base from V and 5 bases from J, with 3 bases between. The CDR3 nucleotides read TGCGCCAGCAGCTTGACCGAGACCCAGTACTTC. This codes for CASSLTETQYF. The variable domain in full, completed from reference TRBV5-1 and TRBJ2-5, reads KAGVTQTPRYLIKTRGQQVTLSCSPISGHRSVSWYQQTPGQGLQFLFEYFSETQRNKGNFPGRFSGRQFSNSRSEMNVSTLELGDSALYLCASSLTETQYFGPGTRLLVL.

V usage is TRBV3-2 and J usage is TRBJ2-3; TRBD2, the table's D call, lacks a check against the DNA. TRBV3-2 is shown as a pseudogene. The CDR3 consists of 18 residues. The CDR3 here is CASSQTAMGAGSSDTQYF. CDR3 nucleotides: TGTGCCAGCAGCCAAACTGCGATGGGAGCGGGATCATCGGATACGCAGTATTTT.

This chain joins TRBV28 and TRBJ1-5; D is ambiguous. Germline V gene data show CDR1 as MDHEN and CDR2 as SYDVKM. This CDR3 comprises 15 residues. The V end lost 0 bases, the J end lost 3 bases, and 9 bases lay between the germline ends. The CDR3 sequence: CASSLWSGSNQPQHF. The DNA of the CDR3 is TGTGCCAGCAGTTTATGGAGCGGCTCCAATCAGCCCCAGCATTTT.

The V call is TRBV18, the J call TRBJ2-1; the D call may be TRBD1 or TRBD2 (6 bases each). CDR1 KGHSH and CDR2 LQKENI come from the germline V gene. The CDR3 contains 17 residues. The V gene lost 1 base and the J gene lost 7 bases, with 20 bases spanning the gap. The CDR3 bases are TGTGCCAGCTCACCACGAGTCGGGGGCGCAATTGGAAATGAGCAGTTCTTC. It translates to CASSPRVGGAIGNEQFF.

This clonotype was seen many times. V and J are TRBV20-1 and TRBJ2-6; a possible D gene is TRBD2 (6 bases). CDR3 length: 17 residues. V lost 6 bases and J lost 3, with 21 bases in between. Germline values: CDR1 DFQATT, CDR2 SNEGSKA (reference sequence). The CDR3 protein is CSARLGAGPFGANVLTF. The CDR3 bases are TGCAGTGCCCGCCTCGGGGCGGGGCCATTTGGGGCCAACGTCCTGACTTTC.